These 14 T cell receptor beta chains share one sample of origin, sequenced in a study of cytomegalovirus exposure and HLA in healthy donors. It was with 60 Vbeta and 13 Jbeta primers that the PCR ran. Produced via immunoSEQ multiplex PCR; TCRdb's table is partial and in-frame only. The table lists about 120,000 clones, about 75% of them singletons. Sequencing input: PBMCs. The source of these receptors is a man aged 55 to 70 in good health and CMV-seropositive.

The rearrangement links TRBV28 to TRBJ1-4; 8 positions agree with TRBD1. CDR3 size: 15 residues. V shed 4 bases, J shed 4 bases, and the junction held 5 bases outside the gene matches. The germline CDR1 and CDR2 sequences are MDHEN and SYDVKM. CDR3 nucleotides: TGTGCCAGCAGTTCTGGACAGGGTCTTAATGAAAAACTGTTTTTT. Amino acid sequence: CASSSGQGLNEKLFF. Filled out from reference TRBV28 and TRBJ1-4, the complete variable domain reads DVKVTQSSRYLVKRTGEKVFLECVQDMDHENMFWYRQDPGLGLRLIYFSYDVKMKEKGDIPEGYSVSREKKERFSLILESASTNQTSMYLCASSSGQGLNEKLFFGSGTQLSVL.

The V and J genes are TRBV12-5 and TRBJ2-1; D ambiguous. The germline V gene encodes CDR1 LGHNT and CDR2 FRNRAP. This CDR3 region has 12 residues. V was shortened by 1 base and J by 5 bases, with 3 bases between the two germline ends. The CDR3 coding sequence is TGTGCTAGTGGTTTGGGCGACAATGAGCAGTTCTTC. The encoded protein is CASGLGDNEQFF.

Here the CDR3 DNA reads TGTGCCAGCAGTCTCACCGGACAGGGGAGAGATACGCAGTATTTT. It yields the protein CASSLTGQGRDTQYF. The chain carries TRBV28 and TRBJ2-3; TRBD1 agrees at 9 bases. Unmatched junction bases numbered 8, after V lost 5 bases and J lost 5 bases. CDR1 is MDHEN and CDR2 is SYDVKM in the germline V gene. The CDR3 has 15 amino acids.

The CDR3 coding sequence is TGTGCCAGCAGCCCCTCTCCGGGGGAGTGGAACACTGAAGCTTTCTTT. This codes for CASSPSPGEWNTEAFF. This chain links TRBV9 with TRBJ1-1; D may be TRBD1 (5 bases). Per the germline V gene, CDR1 is SGDLS and CDR2 is YYNGEE. The CDR3 sequence is 16 residues long. V lost 4 bases to trimming and J lost 1 base, with 17 bases between them.

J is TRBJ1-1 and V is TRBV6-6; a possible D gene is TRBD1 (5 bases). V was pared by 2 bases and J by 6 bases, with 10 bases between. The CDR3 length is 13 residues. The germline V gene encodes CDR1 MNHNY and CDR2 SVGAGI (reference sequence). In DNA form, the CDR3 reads TGTGCCAGCAGTTACGGGCAGGGTTCTGAAGCTTTCTTT. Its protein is CASSYGQGSEAFF.

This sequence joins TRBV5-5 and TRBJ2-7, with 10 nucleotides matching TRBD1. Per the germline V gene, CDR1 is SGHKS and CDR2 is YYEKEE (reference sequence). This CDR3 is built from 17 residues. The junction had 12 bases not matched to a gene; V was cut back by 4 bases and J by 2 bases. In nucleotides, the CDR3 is TGTGCCAGCAGCCAGAACCCCTGGACAGGGGGGACCTACGAGCAGTACTTC. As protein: CASSQNPWTGGTYEQYF.

The CDR3 region is CASRPPTSSYNSPLHF. The CDR3 nucleotides are TGTGCCAGCAGACCCCCCACGAGCTCCTATAATTCACCCCTCCACTTT. The chain recombines TRBV2 with TRBJ1-6; D gene ambiguous. V was clipped by 6 bases and J by 0 bases, with 12 bases between them. The CDR3 runs to 16 residues. Germline V gene data show CDR1 as SNHLY and CDR2 as FYNNEI.

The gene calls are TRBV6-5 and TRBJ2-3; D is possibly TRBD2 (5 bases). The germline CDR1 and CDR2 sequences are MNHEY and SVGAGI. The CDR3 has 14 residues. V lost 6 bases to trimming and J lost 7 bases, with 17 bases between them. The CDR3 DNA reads TGTGCCAGCAGGATCGTCGAGGGCGCGTATACGCAGTATTTT. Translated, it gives CASRIVEGAYTQYF.

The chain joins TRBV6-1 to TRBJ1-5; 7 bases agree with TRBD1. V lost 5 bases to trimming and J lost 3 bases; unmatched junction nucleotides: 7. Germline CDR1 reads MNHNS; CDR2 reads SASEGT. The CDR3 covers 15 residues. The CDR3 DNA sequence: TGTGCCAGCAGTCTTGAAGGGGGCTCCAATCAGCCCCAGCATTTT. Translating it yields CASSLEGGSNQPQHF.

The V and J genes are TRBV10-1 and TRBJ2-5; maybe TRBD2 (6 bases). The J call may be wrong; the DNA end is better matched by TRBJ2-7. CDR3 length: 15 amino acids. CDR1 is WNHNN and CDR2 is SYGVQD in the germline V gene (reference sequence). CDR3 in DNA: TGCGCCAGCAGTGAGTCCTCGGGACTCTCCTACGAGCAGTACTTC. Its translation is CASSESSGLSYEQYF.

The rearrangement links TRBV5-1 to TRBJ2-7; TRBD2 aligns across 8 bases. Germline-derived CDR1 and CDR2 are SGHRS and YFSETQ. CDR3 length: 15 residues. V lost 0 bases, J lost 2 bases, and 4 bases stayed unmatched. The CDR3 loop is CASSLALGGAYEQYF. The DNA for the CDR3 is TGCGCCAGCAGCTTGGCCCTCGGGGGGGCCTACGAGCAGTACTTC.

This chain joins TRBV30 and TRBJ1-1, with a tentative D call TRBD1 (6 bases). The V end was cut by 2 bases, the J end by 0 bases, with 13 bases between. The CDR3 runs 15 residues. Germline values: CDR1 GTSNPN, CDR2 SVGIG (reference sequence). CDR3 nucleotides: TGTGCCTGGAGTAGGGGGGAGGGAGTGAACACTGAAGCTTTCTTT. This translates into CAWSRGEGVNTEAFF.

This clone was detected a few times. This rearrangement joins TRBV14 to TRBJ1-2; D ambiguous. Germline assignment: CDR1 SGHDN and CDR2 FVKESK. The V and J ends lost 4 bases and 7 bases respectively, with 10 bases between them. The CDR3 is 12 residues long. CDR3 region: CASSLGFGGYTF. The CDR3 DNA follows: TGTGCCAGCAGCCTCGGTTTCGGTGGCTACACCTTC. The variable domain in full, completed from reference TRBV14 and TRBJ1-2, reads EAGVTQFPSHSVIEKGQTVTLRCDPISGHDNLYWYRRVMGKEIKFLLHFVKESKQDESGMPNNRFLAERTGGTYSTLKVQPAELEDSGVYFCASSLGFGGYTFGSGTRLTVV.

The CDR3 protein is CASSLRGPAYNEQFF. The CDR3 DNA follows: TGTGCCAGCAGCTTACGGGGTCCGGCCTACAATGAGCAGTTCTTC. The rearrangement links TRBV7-2 to TRBJ2-1; tentatively, D is TRBD2 (5 bases). V lost 2 bases to trimming and J lost 2 bases, with 10 bases between them. Germline loops: CDR1 SGHTA, CDR2 FQGNSA. The CDR3 loop spans 15 amino acids.